This T cell receptor (beta chain) stems from a study of low-dose radiotherapy and immunotherapy resistance in tumors. Whole-study context: Aspirin was taken orally by patients at 300 mg daily for four cycles from cycle 1 day 1.

At least ten counts were recorded for this clonotype. The CDR3 loop spans 14 amino acids. Germline values: CDR1 SGHAT, CDR2 FQNNGV. Trimming took 7 bases from V and 13 from J; bases not matched to a gene: 11. Time point specified: after trial treatment. The treatment denotes: LDRT plus nivolumab, ipilimumab, low-dose cyclophosphamide and aspirin (RACIN trial). Eligibility required advanced solid tumors lacking tumor-infiltrating lymphocytes. TRAV and TRBV primers primed cDNA for both TCRalpha and TCRbeta. It was with a constant-region primer and a V-primer adapter that TCRs were amplified over roughly 18 PCR cycles. Amplification (by in vitro transcription) was performed on isolated mRNA. Via MiXCR, TCRdb re-called the reads, giving one row per CDR3 protein. The table includes 95,000 to 100,000 distinct CDR3 sequences, roughly 20% detected once.

The specimen comprised PBMCs, sampled after low-dose radiotherapy plus immunotherapy. The V call is TRBV11-2, the J call TRBJ1-6; 9 bases map to TRBD1. This receptor was obtained from a male donor with prostate cancer. The DNA for the CDR3 is TGTGCCAGCATCCCCGGACAGGGGAAGGGGCCCCTCCACTTT. Translation gives CASIPGQGKGPLHF.